This is a list of T cell receptor beta chains from one sample in a study of blood T cell repertoires in COVID-19. TCRdb's table, derived via immunoSEQ multiplex PCR, lists solely in-frame clones and lacks some. This sample yields roughly 80,000 clones, of which roughly 87% are seen a single time; approximately 12% belongs to the top ten. Sequencing input: peripheral blood. The receptors were sampled from a man aged 50-59 years with acute or convalescent COVID-19. Both conserved end residues are part of each CDR3. D genes are given only for firm matches. Some rows have no size entry. The others give once, few or many, or a class for an expanded clone.

V	J	D	size	CDR3	DNA
TRBV9	TRBJ1-3	.	.	CASSASPGISGNTIYF	TGTGCCAGCAGCGCCTCCCCAGGCATCTCTGGAAACACCATATATTTT
TRBV19	TRBJ1-6	TRBD1	.	CASSPMDGQGNGSPLHF	TGTGCCAGTAGTCCTATGGATGGACAGGGGAACGGTTCACCCCTCCACTTT
TRBV4-2	TRBJ2-2	TRBD2	.	CASSPGLAGATGHPGELFF	TGTGCCAGCAGCCCGGGACTAGCGGGAGCCACGGGGCACCCCGGGGAGCTGTTTTTT
TRBV9	TRBJ2-7	.	.	CASSVGVLAPEQYF	TGTGCCAGCAGCGTAGGGGTGCTAGCCCCCGAGCAGTACTTC
TRBV7-2	TRBJ1-3	.	.	CASSPGGDGNTIYF	TGTGCCAGCAGCCCCGGGGGGGACGGAAACACCATATATTTT
TRBV19	TRBJ1-5	TRBD1	.	CASGSGTGINQPQHF	TGTGCCAGTGGTAGTGGGACAGGGATCAATCAGCCCCAGCATTTT
TRBV27	TRBJ1-3	.	.	CANEDSSGNTIYF	TGTGCCAACGAGGACAGCTCTGGAAACACCATATATTTT
TRBV5-1	TRBJ2-7	.	few	CASSTRDTVPLRAYEQYF	TGCGCCAGCAGCACCCGGGACACGGTCCCTTTGAGGGCATACGAGCAGTACTTC
TRBV3-1/TRBV3-2	TRBJ1-2	TRBD1	once	CASSQRDRGTGNYGYTF	TGTGCCAGCAGCCAACGGGACAGGGGTACGGGGAACTATGGCTACACCTTC
TRBV10-1	TRBJ2-5	TRBD2	.	CASSDSRGGQETQYF	TGCGCCAGCAGTGACTCGCGGGGGGGCCAAGAGACCCAGTACTTC
TRBV19	TRBJ1-5	TRBD1	.	CASSTTTTGYNQPQHF	TGTGCCAGTAGTACAACGACGACAGGGTATAATCAGCCCCAGCATTTT
TRBV6-2/TRBV6-3	TRBJ2-5	.	.	CASSSWTAQETQYF	TGTGCCAGCAGTTCGTGGACAGCCCAAGAGACCCAGTACTTC
TRBV15	TRBJ2-4	TRBD1	once	CATSRDIGQALYIQYF	TGTGCCACCAGCAGAGATATCGGACAGGCTCTCTACATTCAGTACTTC
TRBV2	TRBJ1-1	.	few	CASSEWLLAENTEAFF	TGTGCCAGCAGTGAGTGGTTGTTAGCGGAGAACACTGAAGCTTTCTTT
TRBV5-5	TRBJ2-7	.	.	CASSLAVGIAYEQYF	TGTGCCAGCAGCTTGGCCGTCGGGATTGCCTACGAGCAGTACTTC
TRBV7-7	TRBJ2-2	.	.	CASSLTVTGELFF	TGTGCCAGCAGCTTGACAGTTACCGGGGAGCTGTTTTTT
TRBV5-1	TRBJ1-3	TRBD1	.	CASSFGNRGMDTIYF	TGCGCCAGCAGCTTCGGGAACAGGGGGATGGACACCATATATTTT
TRBV9	TRBJ2-3	TRBD1	.	CASSAGTGYTDTQYF	TGTGCCAGCAGCGCCGGGACAGGGTACACAGATACGCAGTATTTT
TRBV5-6	TRBJ1-2	.	.	CASGLSGYGYTF	TGTGCCAGCGGCCTATCCGGGTATGGCTACACCTTC
TRBV13	TRBJ2-7	TRBD1	.	CASSPRQGRSYEQYF	TGTGCCAGCAGCCCCCGACAGGGACGCTCCTACGAGCAGTACTTC
TRBV7-9	TRBJ1-2	.	.	CASSSVGVDGYTF	TGTGCCAGCAGCTCCGTCGGGGTTGATGGCTACACCTTC
TRBV28	TRBJ1-2	.	.	CASSLLEVFTF	TGTGCCAGCAGTTTATTGGAGGTCTTCACCTTC